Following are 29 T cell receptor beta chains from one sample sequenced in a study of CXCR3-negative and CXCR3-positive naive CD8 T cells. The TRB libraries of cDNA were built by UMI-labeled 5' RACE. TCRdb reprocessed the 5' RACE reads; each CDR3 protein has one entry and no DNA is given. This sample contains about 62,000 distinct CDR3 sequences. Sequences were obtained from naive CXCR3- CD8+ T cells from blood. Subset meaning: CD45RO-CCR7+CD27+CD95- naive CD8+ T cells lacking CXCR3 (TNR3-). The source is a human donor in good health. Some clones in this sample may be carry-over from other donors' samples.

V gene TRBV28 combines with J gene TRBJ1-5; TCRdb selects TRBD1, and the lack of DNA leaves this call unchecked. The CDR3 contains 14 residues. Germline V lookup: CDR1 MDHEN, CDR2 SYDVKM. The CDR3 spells CASRNPRGPQPQHF.

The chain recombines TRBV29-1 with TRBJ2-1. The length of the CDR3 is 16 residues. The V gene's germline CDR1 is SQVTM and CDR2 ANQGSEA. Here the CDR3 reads CSVLGFGQESYNEQFF.

The CDR3 spells CASSKGWDRERNSLARGTEAFF. This rearrangement joins TRBV21-1 to TRBJ1-1; TCRdb's assignment of TRBD1 cannot be checked, as there is no DNA. TRBV21-1 is a pseudogene locus. This CDR3 has 22 amino acids.

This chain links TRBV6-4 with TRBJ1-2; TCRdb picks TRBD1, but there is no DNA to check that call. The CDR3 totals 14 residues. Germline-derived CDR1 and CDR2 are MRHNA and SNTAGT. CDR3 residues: CASSDSGTGDGYTF.

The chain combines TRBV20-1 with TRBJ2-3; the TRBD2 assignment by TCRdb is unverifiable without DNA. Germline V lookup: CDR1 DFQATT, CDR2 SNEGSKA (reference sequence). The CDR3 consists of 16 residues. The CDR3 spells CSARDRASGDSDTPYF.

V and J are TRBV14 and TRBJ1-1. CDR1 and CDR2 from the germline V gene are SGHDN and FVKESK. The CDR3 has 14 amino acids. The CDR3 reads CASSQDLGNTEAFF.

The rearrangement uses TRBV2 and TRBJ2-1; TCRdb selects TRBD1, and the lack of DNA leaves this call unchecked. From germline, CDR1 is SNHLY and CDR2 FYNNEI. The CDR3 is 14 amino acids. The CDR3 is CASSQGGSYNEQFF.

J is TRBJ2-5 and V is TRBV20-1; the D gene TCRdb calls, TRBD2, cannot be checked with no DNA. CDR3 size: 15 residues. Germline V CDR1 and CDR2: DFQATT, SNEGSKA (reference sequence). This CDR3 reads CSARGLADERETQYF.

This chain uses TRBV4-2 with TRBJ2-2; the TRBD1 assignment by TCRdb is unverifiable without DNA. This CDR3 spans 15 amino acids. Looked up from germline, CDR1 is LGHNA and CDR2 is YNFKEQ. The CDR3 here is CASSPRQGDTGELFF.

CDR3 sequence reads: CASRNAGSSYEQYF. The V call is TRBV6-5, the J call TRBJ2-7; the D call from TCRdb, TRBD1, cannot be confirmed without DNA. Germline CDR1 MNHEY, CDR2 SVGAGI. CDR3 size: 14 residues.

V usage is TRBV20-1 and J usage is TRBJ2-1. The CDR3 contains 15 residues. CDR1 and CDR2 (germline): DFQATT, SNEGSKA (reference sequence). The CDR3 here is CSARDMRSGFNEQFF.

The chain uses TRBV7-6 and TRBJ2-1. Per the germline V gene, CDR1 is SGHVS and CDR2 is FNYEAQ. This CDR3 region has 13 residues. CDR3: CASSLSEDNEQFF.

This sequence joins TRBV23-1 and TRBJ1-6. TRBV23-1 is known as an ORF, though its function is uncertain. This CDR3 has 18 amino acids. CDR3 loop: CASSQSGTSSIYNSPLHF.

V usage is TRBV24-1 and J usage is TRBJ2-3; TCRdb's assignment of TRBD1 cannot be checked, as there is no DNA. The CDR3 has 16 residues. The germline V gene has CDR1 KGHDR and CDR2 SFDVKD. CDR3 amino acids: CATSDLAQGNEDTQYF.

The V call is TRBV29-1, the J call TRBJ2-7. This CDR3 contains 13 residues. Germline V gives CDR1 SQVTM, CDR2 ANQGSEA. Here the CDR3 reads CSAIFHGSYEQYF.

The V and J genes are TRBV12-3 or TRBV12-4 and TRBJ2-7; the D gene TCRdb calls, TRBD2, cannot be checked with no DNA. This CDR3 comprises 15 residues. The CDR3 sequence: CASSWTSGSSYEQYF.

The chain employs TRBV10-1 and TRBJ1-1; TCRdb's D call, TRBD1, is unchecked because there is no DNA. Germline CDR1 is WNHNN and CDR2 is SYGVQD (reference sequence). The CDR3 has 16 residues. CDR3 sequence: CASSALRDRGIGEAFF.

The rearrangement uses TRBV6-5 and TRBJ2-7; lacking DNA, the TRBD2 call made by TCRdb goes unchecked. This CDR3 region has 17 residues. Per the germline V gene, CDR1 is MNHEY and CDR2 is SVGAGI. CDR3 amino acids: CASSSGTSGSITYEQYF.

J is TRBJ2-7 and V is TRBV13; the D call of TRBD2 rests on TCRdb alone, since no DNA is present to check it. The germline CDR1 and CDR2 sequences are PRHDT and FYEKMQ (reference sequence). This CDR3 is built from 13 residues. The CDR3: CASSLVPRDEQYF.

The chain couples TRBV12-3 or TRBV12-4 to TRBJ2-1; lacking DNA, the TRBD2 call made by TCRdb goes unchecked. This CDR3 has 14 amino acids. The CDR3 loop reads CASSPRTAYNEQFF.

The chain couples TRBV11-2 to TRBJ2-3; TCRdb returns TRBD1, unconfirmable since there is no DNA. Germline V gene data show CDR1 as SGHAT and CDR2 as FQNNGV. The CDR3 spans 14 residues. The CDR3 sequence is CASSLAGGSSTQYF.

This CDR3 reads CASQDRNNEQFF. The chain recombines TRBV7-2 with TRBJ2-1; TCRdb returns TRBD1, unconfirmable since there is no DNA. This CDR3 has 12 amino acids. Germline CDR1 and CDR2: SGHTA and FQGNSA.

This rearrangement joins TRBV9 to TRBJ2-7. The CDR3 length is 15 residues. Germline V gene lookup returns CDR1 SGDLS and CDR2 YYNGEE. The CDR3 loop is CASSVASGVNYEQYF.

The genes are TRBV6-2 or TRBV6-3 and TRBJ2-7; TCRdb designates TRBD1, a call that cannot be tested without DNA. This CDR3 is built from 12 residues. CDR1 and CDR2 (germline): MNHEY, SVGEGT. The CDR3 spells CASFRGPYEQYF.

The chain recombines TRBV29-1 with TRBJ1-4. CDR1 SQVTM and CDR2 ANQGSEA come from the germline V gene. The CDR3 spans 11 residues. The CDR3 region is CSVGGNEKLFF.

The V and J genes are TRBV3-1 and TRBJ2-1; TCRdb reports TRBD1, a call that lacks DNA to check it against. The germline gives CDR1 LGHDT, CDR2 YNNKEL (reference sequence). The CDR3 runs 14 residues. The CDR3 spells CASSHDGAWDEQFF.

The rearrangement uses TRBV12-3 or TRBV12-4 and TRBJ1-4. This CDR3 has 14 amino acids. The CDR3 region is CASSWADPGGELFF.

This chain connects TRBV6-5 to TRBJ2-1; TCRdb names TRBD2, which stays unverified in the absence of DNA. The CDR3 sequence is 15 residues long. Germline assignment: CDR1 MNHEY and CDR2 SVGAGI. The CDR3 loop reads CASSYAIGRNNEQFF.

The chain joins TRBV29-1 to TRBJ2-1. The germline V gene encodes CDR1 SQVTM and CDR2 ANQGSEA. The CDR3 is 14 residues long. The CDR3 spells CSVEEGGSYNEQFF.